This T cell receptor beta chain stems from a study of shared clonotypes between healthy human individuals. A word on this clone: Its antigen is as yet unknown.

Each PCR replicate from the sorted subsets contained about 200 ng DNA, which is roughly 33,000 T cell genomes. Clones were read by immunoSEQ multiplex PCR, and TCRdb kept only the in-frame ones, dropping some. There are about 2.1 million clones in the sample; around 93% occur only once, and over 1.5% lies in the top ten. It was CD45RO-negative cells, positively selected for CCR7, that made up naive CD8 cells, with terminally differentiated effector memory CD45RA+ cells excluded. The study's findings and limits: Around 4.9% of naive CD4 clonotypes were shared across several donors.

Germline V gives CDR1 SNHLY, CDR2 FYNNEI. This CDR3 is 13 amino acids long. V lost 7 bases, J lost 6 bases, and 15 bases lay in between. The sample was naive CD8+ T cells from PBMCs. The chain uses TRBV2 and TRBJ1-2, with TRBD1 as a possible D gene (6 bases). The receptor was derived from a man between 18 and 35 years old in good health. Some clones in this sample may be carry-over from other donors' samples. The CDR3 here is CASNDRGRNGYTF. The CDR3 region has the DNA TGTGCCAGCAATGATCGGGGGCGGAATGGCTACACCTTC.